The next 30 T cell receptor beta chains were all read from a single sample in a study of control samples from healthy donors and cancer patients. This table comes from immunoSEQ multiplex PCR, and its TCRdb copy is limited to in-frame clones, with some not included. The sample shows approximately 100,000 clones, about 91% of them seen only once. Sequencing used blood. These receptor sequences come from a young man in good health.

This chain uses TRBV7-9 with TRBJ1-1; perhaps TRBD1 as D (5 bases). The V and J ends lost 5 bases and 5 bases respectively, with 12 bases between them. There are 13 residues in the CDR3. Germline V CDR1 and CDR2: SEHNR, FQNEAQ (reference sequence). Written as DNA, the CDR3 is TGTGCCAGCAGCAACGGCGGGGGAACTGAAGCTTTCTTT. It is translated as CASSNGGGTEAFF. The full variable domain, rest sourced from reference TRBV7-9 and TRBJ1-1, is DTGVSQNPRHKITKRGQNVTFRCDPISEHNRLYWYRQTLGQGPEFLTYFQNEAQLEKSRLLSDRFSAERPKGSFSTLEIQRTEQGDSAMYLCASSNGGGTEAFFGQGTRLTVV.

The gene calls are TRBV18 and TRBJ1-1; D gene ambiguous. Germline V gene lookup returns CDR1 KGHSH and CDR2 LQKENI. The CDR3 loop spans 13 amino acids. Trimming took 2 bases from V and 1 from J, leaving 5 bases between them. CDR3 DNA: TGTGCCAGCTCACCATCGGAGAACACTGAAGCTTTCTTT. Its translation is CASSPSENTEAFF.

This clone was detected only a few times. The chain has TRBV20-1 and TRBJ2-7; TRBD1 might be the D (5 bases). Germline V CDR1 and CDR2: DFQATT, SNEGSKA (reference sequence). V gave up 3 bases and J gave up 6 bases, with 18 bases separating them. The CDR3 totals 14 residues. CDR3 sequence (DNA): TGCAGTGCTAGTACAGGTCCGGTTGAGTCCGAGCAGTACTTC. Residues: CSASTGPVESEQYF.

This chain uses TRBV4-1 with TRBJ1-4; D unclear. V was pared by 4 bases and J by 7 bases, with 22 bases between. Germline V gene lookup returns CDR1 MGHRA and CDR2 YSYEKL. The CDR3 is 17 amino acids. For the CDR3, the DNA is TGCGCCAGCAGCCCCCCAGCGGGATTCGGGTCTAGTGAAAAACTGTTTTTT. As protein: CASSPPAGFGSSEKLFF.

This clone has only one observation. The chain links TRBV11-2 to TRBJ1-2, with D hard to call. This CDR3 has 15 residues. V dropped 6 bases and J dropped 2 bases, with 16 bases sitting between them. Per the germline V gene, CDR1 is SGHAT and CDR2 is FQNNGV. The CDR3 loop is CASSLNGDPNYGYTF. CDR3 in DNA: TGTGCCAGCAGTCTAAACGGAGACCCCAACTATGGCTACACCTTC.

V usage is TRBV30 and J usage is TRBJ2-2; tentatively, D is TRBD1 (6 bases). The germline V and J ends were trimmed by 1 base and 4 bases, with 13 bases remaining between them. The CDR3 extends over 15 amino acids. The germline CDR1 and CDR2 sequences are GTSNPN and SVGIG (reference sequence). The CDR3 DNA follows: TGTGCCTGGAGTGGGTTGGGGGCGAGCACCGGGGAGCTGTTTTTT. Translation: CAWSGLGASTGELFF.

The chain links TRBV15 to TRBJ1-2, with a possible D match to TRBD1 (6 bases). This CDR3 region has 15 residues. The V end was cut by 0 bases, the J end by 5 bases, with 13 bases between. The germline V gene encodes CDR1 LNHNV and CDR2 YYDKDF (reference sequence). CDR3 loop: CATSRDHPGDYGYTF. CDR3 DNA sequence: TGTGCCACCAGCAGAGATCACCCAGGGGATTATGGCTACACCTTC. Complete variable domain (other parts from reference TRBV15 and TRBJ1-2): DAMVIQNPRYQVTQFGKPVTLSCSQTLNHNVMYWYQQKSSQAPKLLFHYYDKDFNNEADTPDNFQSRRPNTSFCFLDIRSPGLGDTAMYLCATSRDHPGDYGYTFGSGTRLTVV.

V is TRBV5-5 and J is TRBJ1-1; D remains unclear. V was cut by 4 bases and J by 6 bases, with 16 bases left in between. This CDR3 spans 14 amino acids. Germline values: CDR1 SGHKS, CDR2 YYEKEE (reference sequence). This CDR3 is CASSQQLIPPEAFF. The DNA for the CDR3 is TGTGCCAGCAGCCAACAACTAATCCCCCCTGAAGCTTTCTTT.

The chain uses TRBV27 and TRBJ2-7; D is perhaps TRBD1 (6 bases). The CDR3 sequence is 13 residues long. Germline V gene sequence: CDR1 MNHEY, CDR2 SMNVEV (reference sequence). V lost 9 bases, J lost 0 bases, and 12 bases lay in between. The CDR3: CASTGRGSYEQYF. The CDR3 nucleotides are TGTGCCAGTACAGGGCGCGGCTCCTACGAGCAGTACTTC.

This clone showed up just once. The V gene is TRBV7-9, the J gene TRBJ2-1, with TRBD2 identical over 7 bases. Per germline, CDR1 SEHNR and CDR2 FQNEAQ (reference sequence). The length of the CDR3 is 16 residues. V shed 4 bases and J 4 bases; nucleotides not matched to a gene: 10. CDR3 DNA: TGTGCCAGCAGCTCCACCGGGACTACCAAATACAATGAGCAGTTCTTC. Its protein product is CASSSTGTTKYNEQFF.

V is TRBV30 and J is TRBJ2-2, with 7 positions matching TRBD2. In germline, CDR1 is GTSNPN, CDR2 SVGIG (reference sequence). The CDR3 contains 16 residues. V shed 2 bases, J shed 3 bases, and the junction held 9 bases outside the gene matches. As DNA, the CDR3 is TGTGCCTGGAGTCGAACCGGGACTACACACACCGGGGAGCTGTTTTTT. It yields the protein CAWSRTGTTHTGELFF.

The chain links TRBV5-1 to TRBJ2-7, with 8 bases that match TRBD1. CDR3 size: 13 residues. The V gene end was trimmed by 4 bases and the J gene end by 5 bases; junction bases not matched to a gene: 5. Germline V gene data show CDR1 as SGHRS and CDR2 as YFSETQ. CDR3: CASSNGQGDEQYF. CDR3 DNA: TGCGCCAGCAGCAACGGACAGGGAGACGAGCAGTACTTC.

In this sample, this clone turned up once. The chain links TRBV5-4 to TRBJ2-1; no reliable D call. Trimming cost V 1 base and J 0 bases, with 11 bases left between them. Germline lookup yields CDR1 SGHNT and CDR2 YYREEE (reference sequence). The length of the CDR3 is 16 residues. DNA for the CDR3: TGTGCCAGCAGCTTGCGGCCAGACCTCTCCTACAATGAGCAGTTCTTC. Translating gives CASSLRPDLSYNEQFF.

The V gene is TRBV28, the J gene TRBJ1-2, with 7 nucleotides matching TRBD1. V trimming: 6 bases; J trimming: 7 bases; junction bases outside the gene matches: 5. CDR1 and CDR2 (germline): MDHEN, SYDVKM. The CDR3 sequence is 12 residues long. CDR3 in DNA: TGTGCCAGCAGCGACAGGGTTCGTGGCTACACCTTC. It encodes CASSDRVRGYTF.

This clone was observed a single time. V gene TRBV19 combines with J gene TRBJ2-7; 10 positions match TRBD2. The germline V gene encodes CDR1 LNHDA and CDR2 SQIVND (reference sequence). V dropped 5 bases and J dropped 4; count of bases not matched to a gene: 8. The CDR3 contains 15 residues. The CDR3 reads CASSASSGGGYEQYF. CDR3 nucleotide sequence: TGTGCCAGTAGTGCTTCTAGCGGGGGCGGGTACGAGCAGTACTTC.

Concerning this clone itself: Other nucleotide sequences from this sample produce the same CDR3. CDR3 protein: CSVSDGFVGGQPQHF. The DNA for the CDR3 is TGCAGCGTTTCCGATGGGTTTGTGGGGGGTCAGCCCCAGCATTTT. This chain joins TRBV29-1 and TRBJ1-5; perhaps TRBD1 as D (5 bases). CDR3 length equals 15 residues. Per germline, CDR1 SQVTM and CDR2 ANQGSEA. V was cut by 5 bases and J by 6 bases, with 20 bases left in between.

The V gene is TRBV7-3, the J gene TRBJ2-1; D may be TRBD2 (5 bases). Trimming stripped 2 bases from V and 12 bases from J, with 23 bases between. The CDR3 has 16 amino acids. Germline values: CDR1 SGHTA, CDR2 FQGTGA. The CDR3 DNA follows: TGTGCCAGCAGCTTATACGGGGTGGGAGATAATGAGAGGCAGTTCTTC. This codes for CASSLYGVGDNERQFF.

This clone was seen a single time. The rearrangement uses TRBV19 and TRBJ2-1; D call uncertain. The germline V and J ends were trimmed by 4 bases and 9 bases, with 7 bases remaining between them. The germline V gene has CDR1 LNHDA and CDR2 SQIVND (reference sequence). The CDR3 sequence is 11 residues long. CDR3 bases: TGTGCCAGTAGTAATGGTGGTGAGCAGTTCTTC. This codes for CASSNGGEQFF.

This chain links TRBV5-4 with TRBJ2-3, with TRBD2 matching 9 bases. V shed 4 bases, J shed 2 bases, and the junction held 8 bases outside the gene matches. The CDR3 has 16 residues. In germline, CDR1 is SGHNT, CDR2 YYREEE (reference sequence). CDR3 bases: TGTGCCAGCAGCGGGGGGTTAGCGGGAGTCACAGATACGCAGTATTTT. It is translated as CASSGGLAGVTDTQYF.

The gene calls are TRBV5-1 and TRBJ2-3; D is perhaps TRBD1 (7 bases). The germline V gene encodes CDR1 SGHRS and CDR2 YFSETQ. This CDR3 contains 13 residues. V lost 4 bases, J lost 7 bases, and 13 bases lay in between. CDR3 region: CASSPEGANTQYF. CDR3 coding DNA: TGCGCCAGCAGCCCGGAGGGGGCAAATACGCAGTATTTT.

J is TRBJ2-4 and V is TRBV4-3; D gene ambiguous. The V and J ends lost 0 bases and 3 bases respectively, with 12 bases between them. This CDR3 comprises 16 residues. Germline loops: CDR1 LGHNA, CDR2 YSLEER. The CDR3: CASSQDNPVGKNIQYF. DNA of the CDR3: TGCGCCAGCAGCCAAGACAACCCTGTAGGCAAAAACATTCAGTACTTC.

This chain links TRBV6-1 with TRBJ1-2; no firm D call. The V end was cut by 1 base, the J end by 1 base, with 4 bases between. Germline CDR1 and CDR2: MNHNS and SASEGT. There are 13 residues in the CDR3. The CDR3 DNA sequence: TGTGCCAGCAGTGAAGGGAATAACTATGGCTACACCTTC. Protein product: CASSEGNNYGYTF.

This clone was observed a handful of times. The same CDR3 arises from other DNA sequences in this sample as well. The V and J genes are TRBV12-3 or TRBV12-4 and TRBJ1-1; no clear D. CDR3 size: 13 residues. V lost 5 bases to trimming and J lost 0 bases, with 7 bases between them. The CDR3 DNA reads TGTGCCAGCAGTGGCAGGATGAACACTGAAGCTTTCTTT. Translated: CASSGRMNTEAFF.

The gene calls are TRBV27 and TRBJ2-1; 8 positions match TRBD2. From germline, CDR1 is MNHEY and CDR2 SMNVEV (reference sequence). The CDR3 loop spans 17 amino acids. Trimming took 2 bases from V and 0 from J; bases not matched to a gene: 6. CDR3 sequence: CASSLTGGTSSYNEQFF. The CDR3 coding sequence is TGTGCCAGCAGTTTAACGGGTGGGACTAGCTCCTACAATGAGCAGTTCTTC.

With respect to this clone: The same CDR3 is also encoded by other DNA sequences in this sample. The chain links TRBV24-1 to TRBJ2-1; 12 nucleotides match TRBD2. The CDR3 sequence is 16 residues long. Germline V lookup: CDR1 KGHDR, CDR2 SFDVKD. The junction had 1 base not matched to a gene; V was cut back by 1 base and J by 4 bases. The CDR3 DNA reads TGTGCCACCAGTGATTTAGGACTAGCGGGGTACAATGAGCAGTTCTTC. Translated: CATSDLGLAGYNEQFF.

This chain links TRBV30 with TRBJ1-2; D remains ambiguous. CDR1 GTSNPN and CDR2 SVGIG come from the germline V gene (reference sequence). This CDR3 is built from 14 residues. The germline V and J ends were trimmed by 4 bases and 2 bases, with 14 bases remaining between them. CDR3 DNA: TGTGCCTGGACCCCCTGGACTATCAACTATGGCTACACCTTC. Translating gives CAWTPWTINYGYTF.

The chain uses TRBV5-6 and TRBJ2-1; possibly TRBD2 for D (5 bases). The CDR3 runs to 12 residues. V was cut by 0 bases and J by 9 bases, with 7 bases left in between. Germline V gene data show CDR1 as SGHDT and CDR2 as YYEEEE. The CDR3 loop is CASSLAGGEQFF. The CDR3 region has the DNA TGTGCCAGCAGCTTGGCCGGAGGTGAGCAGTTCTTC.

V usage is TRBV5-1 and J usage is TRBJ2-5; D tentatively fits TRBD1 or TRBD2 (7 bases each). Germline assignment: CDR1 SGHRS and CDR2 YFSETQ. V lost 4 bases and J lost 0, with 16 bases in between. The CDR3 runs to 16 residues. The CDR3 DNA sequence: TGCGCCAGCAGCCGGGGGGACAGAAACTACCAAGAGACCCAGTACTTC. The encoded protein is CASSRGDRNYQETQYF.

This clone was found a few times. This chain links TRBV30 with TRBJ2-1; no firm D call. Trimming left V 3 bases short and J 2 bases short, with 11 bases between. The CDR3 sequence is 14 residues long. In germline, CDR1 is GTSNPN, CDR2 SVGIG (reference sequence). The CDR3 is CAWREAGAYNEQFF. The DNA of the CDR3 is TGTGCCTGGAGAGAAGCAGGAGCCTACAATGAGCAGTTCTTC.

The chain recombines TRBV13 with TRBJ2-1; the match to TRBD2 covers 8 bases. The length of the CDR3 is 14 residues. The V segment lost 2 bases and the J segment 9 bases; nucleotides outside the gene matches: 6. Germline V lookup: CDR1 PRHDT, CDR2 FYEKMQ (reference sequence). Here the CDR3 DNA reads TGTGCCAGCAGCTTACCAGCGGGAGAAAGTGAGCAGTTCTTC. Encoded protein: CASSLPAGESEQFF.